Given below is one T cell receptor (beta chain) in context. Profiled with immunoSEQ multiplex PCR; TCRdb holds only in-frame clones, not every one. The sample has approximately 63,000 clones; 79% are singletons. The data are from a study of OX40 agonist ivuxolimab in advanced cancers. The germline CDR1 and CDR2 sequences are SEHNR and FQNEAQ (reference sequence). The CDR3 length is 13 residues. V was shortened by 5 bases and J by 4 bases, with 9 bases between the two germline ends. The chain couples TRBV7-9 to TRBJ2-1, with D tentatively TRBD2 (6 bases). Sequenced material: CD4+ or CD8+ T cells sorted from blood, taken in a trial of the OX40 agonist ivuxolimab. This clonotype was sampled from an adult with an advanced solid tumor such as melanoma, head and neck, liver or kidney cancer. In nucleotides, the CDR3 is TGTGCCAGCAGCGGGGGGTTGTACAATGAGCAGTTCTTC. Translation: CASSGGLYNEQFF.